The rows below give T cell receptor beta chains drawn from one sample of a study of neurological immune-mediated disorders. TCRdb re-called the 5' RACE reads with MiXCR, one entry per CDR3 protein. The sample shows tens of thousands of distinct CDR3 sequences, 10% of them seen only once. What was sequenced was PBMCs. Receptor source: a middle-aged man in good health. Each CDR3 is given with its conserved first and last residue. D genes are given only for firm matches. Clone size is not always given. Where it is, it says once, few, many or a class for expanded clones.

many	TRBV27	TRBJ1-6	NA	CASSQGRNSPLHF	TGTGCCAGCAGTCAGGGCCGAAATTCACCCCTCCACTTT
many	TRBV7-8	TRBJ2-1	NA	CASSLLIRGNEQFF	TGTGCCAGCAGCTTACTCATTAGAGGGAATGAGCAGTTCTTC
many	TRBV3-1	TRBJ2-7	NA	CASSPSVTYEQYF	TGTGCCAGCAGCCCGAGCGTAACCTACGAGCAGTACTTC
many	TRBV12-3/TRBV12-4	TRBJ1-5	NA	CASGEYNQPQHF	TGTGCCAGTGGGGAGTACAATCAGCCCCAGCATTTT
NA	TRBV11-2	TRBJ2-7	NA	CASSAGLLYLSYEQYF	TGTGCCAGCAGCGCAGGCTTACTGTACCTCTCCTACGAGCAGTACTTC
many	TRBV20-1	TRBJ2-7	TRBD2	CSARGTSGRTSYEQYF	TGCAGTGCTAGAGGGACTAGCGGGAGGACATCCTACGAGCAGTACTTC
many	TRBV5-6	TRBJ2-3	TRBD2	CASSTEPGLAGEGSTDTQYF	TGTGCCAGCAGCACAGAACCGGGACTAGCGGGAGAAGGGAGCACAGATACGCAGTATTTT
many	TRBV5-5	TRBJ2-1	NA	CASSLDPYEQFF	TGTGCCAGCAGCTTGGATCCGTATGAGCAGTTCTTC
many	TRBV2	TRBJ2-3	NA	CASTDPRDTQYF	TGTGCCAGCACCGATCCTCGGGATACGCAGTATTTT
many	TRBV7-2	TRBJ1-1	NA	CASSNSRVTEAFF	TGTGCCAGCAGTAATTCTCGGGTTACTGAAGCTTTCTTT